The source of this T cell receptor beta chain is a study of T cell responses to AZD1222 COVID-19 vaccine. Study-wide results and limits: Regions 160-218 and 743-854 held dominance among vaccine-associated CD4 TCRs, which spanned spike. Repertoires were sampled only after the peak T cell response.

The table came from immunoSEQ multiplex PCR; TCRdb's copy has only in-frame clones and leaves some out. The table records roughly 200,000 clones, just over 85% of them present only once. As to this clone: The antigen is unknown.

CDR3 length: 14 amino acids. Germline V gene sequence: CDR1 LNHDA, CDR2 SQIVND (reference sequence). V was cut by 5 bases and J by 1 base, with 11 bases left in between. This chain links TRBV19 with TRBJ1-1; D may be TRBD1 (5 bases). The sequence derives from an adult in good health. Here the sequenced sample was peripheral blood, taken on day 0 of AZD1222 vaccination. CDR3 residues: CASSFRGRNTEAFF. The CDR3 DNA sequence: TGTGCCAGTAGTTTCCGGGGCAGGAACACTGAAGCTTTCTTT.